This T cell receptor beta chain was found in a study of blood T cell repertoires in COVID-19. Original processing notes: The assay estimated nucleated cells by amplifying reference gene primers. Repertoires were generated with immunoSEQ multiplex PCR, while TCRdb's copy carries only in-frame clones and drops some. The V and J calls and clone size were taken over from that table, and D and trimming were inferred from the DNA. The sample holds approximately 110,000 clones, 80% to 85% seen once. The V end was cut by 3 bases, the J end by 1 base, with 13 bases between. In germline, CDR1 is SGHNT, CDR2 YENEEA. The CDR3 runs 17 residues.

This sequence joins TRBV11-3 and TRBJ2-6; the D gene is possibly TRBD2 (5 bases). The clonotype comes from an elderly man with acute or convalescent COVID-19. Material: peripheral blood. CDR3 in DNA: TGTGCCAGCAGCTTCATGACCACGGGATCTGGGGCCAACGTCCTGACTTTC. Its translation: CASSFMTTGSGANVLTF.